Shown below are 7 T cell receptor beta chains from a single sample sequenced in a study of a mutant IDH1 vaccine in newly diagnosed glioma. Profiled with immunoSEQ multiplex PCR; TCRdb holds only in-frame clones, not every one. Among 15,000 or so clones listed, over 95% were seen once. Time point denoted: baseline, week 1 (first vaccination visit). The treatment denotes: pre-vaccination baseline after standard-of-care therapy. The sequencing here drew on peripheral blood mononuclear cells (PBMCs), taken from a glioma patient treated with radiotherapy, temozolomide or both. All receptors derive from a woman aged 18-29 years with glioma. Some clones in this sample may be carry-over from other donors' samples.

The chain uses TRBV7-8 and TRBJ2-7, with 9 bases matching TRBD1. CDR1 is SGHVS, CDR2 FQNEAQ, per germline. The CDR3 has 15 amino acids. The V gene end was trimmed by 0 bases and the J gene end by 2 bases; junction bases not matched to a gene: 2. CDR3 amino acids: CASSLAGQGPYEQYF. The CDR3 DNA follows: TGTGCCAGCAGCTTAGCGGGACAGGGTCCCTACGAGCAGTACTTC.

This chain links TRBV9 with TRBJ2-1; no definite D call. The CDR3 totals 14 residues. Germline lookup yields CDR1 SGDLS and CDR2 YYNGEE. V shed 4 bases and J shed 6 bases, with 14 bases lying between them. Written as DNA, the CDR3 is TGTGCCAGCAGCCCCGGACCAGTTACCAATGAGCAGTTCTTC. It specifies CASSPGPVTNEQFF.

J is TRBJ1-1 and V is TRBV9; no definite D call. CDR1 SGDLS and CDR2 YYNGEE come from the germline V gene. The CDR3 consists of 16 residues. The V end lost 0 bases, the J end lost 2 bases, and 14 bases lay between the germline ends. The CDR3 DNA reads as TGTGCCAGCAGCGTAGTCACAGCAGTAATCAACACTGAAGCTTTCTTT. Translating it yields CASSVVTAVINTEAFF.

J is TRBJ2-7 and V is TRBV5-1, with TRBD1 as a possible D gene (5 bases). From germline, CDR1 is SGHRS and CDR2 YFSETQ. This CDR3 spans 13 amino acids. V was clipped by 4 bases and J by 2 bases, with 10 bases between them. The DNA for the CDR3 is TGCGCCAGCAGCACAACAGGAACCTACGAGCAGTACTTC. Its protein product is CASSTTGTYEQYF.

This chain uses TRBV11-2 with TRBJ2-2, with 8 bases fitting TRBD1. Germline CDR1 and CDR2: SGHAT and FQNNGV. V gave up 1 base and J gave up 11 bases; unmatched junction bases: 6. This CDR3 has 14 amino acids. In DNA form, the CDR3 reads TGTGCCAGCAGCTTAGCCCCGGACAGGGAAGAGCTGTTTTTT. Protein: CASSLAPDREELFF.

The rearrangement links TRBV2 to TRBJ1-2; D possibly corresponds to TRBD1 (6 bases). This CDR3 contains 16 residues. Germline-derived CDR1 and CDR2 are SNHLY and FYNNEI. V gave up 8 bases and J gave up 1 base, with 20 bases separating them. The CDR3 region is CASRESTGYFNYGYTF. Written as DNA, the CDR3 is TGTGCCAGCCGAGAGTCTACAGGGTATTTTAACTATGGCTACACCTTC.

This clone was seen only once. The sample carries other DNA sequences with the same CDR3. This rearrangement joins TRBV6-5 to TRBJ1-5; 9 bases are a match to TRBD1. Germline CDR1 is MNHEY and CDR2 is SVGAGI. The CDR3 consists of 15 residues. Trimming at V came to 0 bases and at J to 4 bases, leaving 1 base not matched to a gene. The CDR3 DNA reads TGTGCCAGCAGTTACTCGGGACAGGGTAATCAGCCCCAGCATTTT. It translates to CASSYSGQGNQPQHF.